These 23 T cell receptor beta chains originate from one sample sequenced in a study of blood T cells in healthy people across ages. Primers used in a second PCR of about 6 to 11 cycles were a sample-barcoded 5' primer and a J-beta primer mix. TCRdb independently ran MiXCR on the 5' RACE reads; one entry per CDR3 protein. The table has some 1.4 million distinct CDR3 sequences, 42% seen once. The sample consisted of blood. These receptors all come from a woman in her late teens or twenties in good health.

A few counts support this clonotype. V usage is TRBV14 and J usage is TRBJ1-1; no reliable D call. The CDR3 runs to 12 residues. Trimming took 0 bases from V and 11 from J, leaving 10 bases between them. Germline V lookup: CDR1 SGHDN, CDR2 FVKESK. CDR3 amino acids: CASSQDWRAAFF. For the CDR3, the DNA is TGTGCCAGCAGCCAAGATTGGAGAGCTGCTTTCTTT. Variable domain in full (rest from reference TRBV14 and TRBJ1-1): EAGVTQFPSHSVIEKGQTVTLRCDPISGHDNLYWYRRVMGKEIKFLLHFVKESKQDESGMPNNRFLAERTGGTYSTLKVQPAELEDSGVYFCASSQDWRAAFFGQGTRLTVV.

This clonotype came up a few times. The V and J genes are TRBV4-1 and TRBJ1-5; tentative D call: TRBD1 (6 bases). Germline V gives CDR1 MGHRA, CDR2 YSYEKL. The CDR3 is 15 residues long. V was shortened by 5 bases and J by 5 bases, with 16 bases between the two germline ends. The chain's CDR3 is CASSLLGGRDQPQHF. In nucleotides, the CDR3 is TGCGCCAGCAGCTTGTTGGGGGGCAGGGATCAGCCCCAGCATTTT.

This chain uses TRBV29-1 with TRBJ2-7; D perhaps matches TRBD2 (6 bases). This CDR3 is 14 amino acids long. The V gene's germline CDR1 is SQVTM and CDR2 ANQGSEA. The ends were cut back, 7 bases at V and 2 bases at J, with 18 bases in the middle. The CDR3: CSAGSGTGAYEQYF. CDR3 nucleotide sequence: TGCAGCGCCGGATCCGGGACGGGGGCCTACGAGCAGTACTTC.

The chain employs TRBV25-1 and TRBJ2-2, with TRBD2 identical over 7 bases. CDR3 length: 16 residues. Germline V CDR1 and CDR2: MGHDK, SYGVNS. J lost 0 bases, V lost 10 bases, and 11 bases had no gene match. CDR3 in DNA: TGTGCCATCAGCGGGGAAGGGATCGCGAACACCGGGGAGCTGTTTTTT. It encodes CAISGEGIANTGELFF.

The V gene is TRBV6-2 or TRBV6-3, the J gene TRBJ2-7; D is possibly TRBD1 (6 bases). V was pared by 6 bases and J by 1 base, with 13 bases between. Germline V gene lookup returns CDR1 MNHEY and CDR2 SVGEGT. The CDR3 is 14 amino acids. The CDR3 region is CASSWLTGSYEQYF. For the CDR3, the DNA is TGTGCCAGCAGCTGGCTGACAGGATCCTACGAGCAGTACTTC.

This chain connects TRBV28 to TRBJ2-7; 9 bases agree with TRBD2. CDR1 is MDHEN, CDR2 SYDVKM, per germline. V lost 5 bases to trimming and J lost 3 bases; unmatched junction nucleotides: 5. CDR3 size: 14 residues. CDR3 coding DNA: TGTGCCAGCAGTATAGCGGGAGAGTTCTACGAGCAGTACTTC. Its translation: CASSIAGEFYEQYF.

The rearrangement joins TRBV7-2 to TRBJ1-2; 8 bases are shared with TRBD1. The V segment lost 6 bases and the J segment 4 bases; nucleotides outside the gene matches: 7. The CDR3 length is 14 residues. Germline lookup yields CDR1 SGHTA and CDR2 FQGNSA. The CDR3 DNA reads as TGTGCCAGCAGGTGTACAGGGGGTCTCTATGGCTACACCTTC. This sequence encodes CASRCTGGLYGYTF.

The chain joins TRBV12-3 or TRBV12-4 to TRBJ2-5; TRBD2 aligns across 7 bases. This CDR3 is 15 amino acids long. With 0 bases clipped from V and 4 bases from J, the junction kept 5 bases outside the gene matches. CDR3 in DNA: TGTGCCAGCAGTTTAGCGAGGACTAGGGGAGAGACCCAGTACTTC. Its protein is CASSLARTRGETQYF.

The chain carries TRBV30 and TRBJ2-7; TRBD2 matches at 9 bases. This CDR3 is built from 14 residues. V dropped 2 bases and J dropped 7; count of bases not matched to a gene: 9. Germline V lookup: CDR1 GTSNPN, CDR2 SVGIG (reference sequence). The CDR3 loop is CAWSRLAEHGEQYF. In nucleotides, the CDR3 is TGTGCCTGGAGTAGACTAGCGGAACACGGGGAGCAGTACTTC. The full variable domain, in which reference TRBV30 and TRBJ2-7 provide the parts outside the CDR3, is SQTIHQWPATLVQPVGSPLSLECTVEGTSNPNLYWYRQAAGRGLQLLFYSVGIGQISSEVPQNLSASRPQDRQFILSSKKLLLSDSGFYLCAWSRLAEHGEQYFGPGTRLTVT.

This clonotype has ten or more counts. The chain recombines TRBV7-6 with TRBJ2-5; the match to TRBD2 covers 9 bases. The J call is uncertain, as TRBJ2-7 better fits the DNA end. CDR1 is SGHVS, CDR2 FNYEAQ, per germline. The CDR3 contains 15 residues. The CDR3 region has the DNA TGTGCCAGCAGCCCCTTGACTAGCGGCGTTAGCGAGCAGTACTTC. It codes for CASSPLTSGVSEQYF.

The chain is built from TRBV5-6 and TRBJ2-5; weak D call: TRBD1 (5 bases). There are 15 residues in the CDR3. Trimming stripped 0 bases from V and 3 bases from J, with 12 bases between. CDR1 is SGHDT, CDR2 YYEEEE, per germline. CDR3 amino acids: CASSLEEGVKETQYF. The CDR3 nucleotides are TGTGCCAGCAGCTTGGAGGAAGGGGTTAAAGAGACCCAGTACTTC. The variable domain in full, with the rest retrieved from reference TRBV5-6 and TRBJ2-5, is DAGVTQSPTHLIKTRGQQVTLRCSPKSGHDTVSWYQQALGQGPQFIFQYYEEEERQRGNFPDRFSGHQFPNYSSELNVNALLLGDSALYLCASSLEEGVKETQYFGPGTRLLVL.

This chain uses TRBV11-2 with TRBJ2-1, with D maybe TRBD1 (6 bases). Germline CDR1 is SGHAT and CDR2 is FQNNGV. V lost 6 bases and J lost 10, with 16 bases in between. The CDR3 has 13 amino acids. The CDR3: CASSPRGLREQFF. The CDR3 nucleotides read TGTGCCAGCAGTCCGAGGGGGTTACGCGAGCAGTTCTTC.

V and J are TRBV15 and TRBJ2-3, with 10 bases matching TRBD2. V gave up 3 bases and J gave up 3 bases; unmatched junction bases: 12. Germline CDR1 and CDR2: LNHNV and YYDKDF (reference sequence). The CDR3 extends over 18 amino acids. CDR3 loop: CATSRPGLAPSGTDTQYF. Here the CDR3 DNA reads TGTGCCACCAGCAGGCCGGGACTAGCGCCATCGGGAACAGATACGCAGTATTTT.

The genes are TRBV20-1 and TRBJ2-1; D gene unclear. Trimming removed 6 bases at V and 6 bases at J, with 18 bases between. The CDR3 runs to 14 residues. Germline lookup yields CDR1 DFQATT and CDR2 SNEGSKA (reference sequence). The CDR3 sequence is CSALIPSSGNEQFF. As DNA, the CDR3 is TGCAGTGCCCTAATCCCGTCTTCAGGCAATGAGCAGTTCTTC.

Turning to this clonotype: This clone may be a read error of a much larger clone one base away. This sequence joins TRBV7-2 and TRBJ2-5; D gene unclear. The end of the DNA is better explained by TRBJ2-7, so the J call may be wrong. Germline loops: CDR1 SGHTA, CDR2 FQGNSA. This CDR3 spans 15 amino acids. CDR3 nucleotides: TGTACCAGCAGCTTAGCGGGGTCTAGTAGCTACGAGCAGTACTTC. This gives the protein CTSSLAGSSSYEQYF.

In regard to this clonotype: At one boundary the junction diverges from the germline segment, which might be a read error. The chain is built from TRBV20-1 and TRBJ2-3, with 11 positions matching TRBD2. The CDR3 sequence is 14 residues long. In germline, CDR1 is DFQATT, CDR2 SNEGSKA (reference sequence). CDR3 DNA sequence: TGCAGTGCTCTGACTAGCGGGACCTCAGATACGCGGTATTTT. This translates into CSALTSGTSDTRYF.

CDR3 DNA sequence: TGTGCCACCAGTGACCCTGGACAGAACGAAGCTTTCTTT. Translated, it gives CATSDPGQNEAFF. The J gene is TRBJ1-1, the V gene TRBV24-1, with D possibly being TRBD1 (6 bases). The germline CDR1 and CDR2 sequences are KGHDR and SFDVKD. The V and J ends lost 4 bases and 8 bases respectively, with 13 bases between them. The CDR3 consists of 13 residues.

J is TRBJ1-2 and V is TRBV6-2 or TRBV6-3; TRBD1 agrees at 8 bases. Losses at the gene ends were 6 bases for V and 3 bases for J; bases not matched to a gene: 9. CDR1 is MNHEY and CDR2 is SVGEGT in the germline V gene. The CDR3 consists of 15 residues. CDR3 DNA sequence: TGTGCCAGCAGAAAGACAGGGGTCATGGACTATGGCTACACCTTC. Translating gives CASRKTGVMDYGYTF.

Here the CDR3 reads CSASPGQITGELFF. Here the CDR3 DNA reads TGCAGTGCTAGCCCGGGACAGATCACCGGGGAGCTGTTTTTT. J is TRBJ2-2 and V is TRBV20-1; 7 positions match TRBD1. V trimming: 3 bases; J trimming: 4 bases; junction bases outside the gene matches: 5. The germline CDR1 and CDR2 sequences are DFQATT and SNEGSKA (reference sequence). The length of the CDR3 is 14 residues.

The chain carries TRBV6-6 and TRBJ2-5, with 7 bases identical to TRBD1. Germline-derived CDR1 and CDR2 are MNHNY and SVGAGI (reference sequence). The CDR3 totals 15 residues. Germline trimming cut 2 bases from V and 5 bases from J; bases unmatched to any gene: 8. In DNA, the CDR3 is TGTGCCAGCAGTTACCCGAAGGGACAGTTTGAGACCCAGTACTTC. Its protein is CASSYPKGQFETQYF.

In the case of this clonotype: A much bigger clone sits one base away, suggesting this may be a read error. V is TRBV5-1 and J is TRBJ2-1; D call uncertain. The CDR3 runs 12 residues. Germline V gene data show CDR1 as SGHRS and CDR2 as YFSETQ. V lost 0 bases to trimming and J lost 10 bases, with 8 bases between them. CDR3 region: CASSLDAYEQFF. CDR3 DNA sequence: TGCGCCAGCAGCTTGGATGCCTACGAGCAGTTCTTC.

The CDR3 is CASSLSSRGSDYGYTF. Written as DNA, the CDR3 is TGTGCCAGCAGTTTATCGAGCAGGGGCTCCGACTATGGCTACACCTTC. The rearrangement links TRBV27 to TRBJ1-2; D may be TRBD1 (6 bases). Germline values: CDR1 MNHEY, CDR2 SMNVEV (reference sequence). There are 16 residues in the CDR3. The V end lost 0 bases, the J end lost 3 bases, and 14 bases lay between the germline ends.

This clonotype was seen only a few times. The rearrangement joins TRBV27 to TRBJ2-4; possibly TRBD2 for D (5 bases). The DNA matches TRBJ2-7 better at its end, which makes the J call doubtful. Germline assignment: CDR1 MNHEY and CDR2 SMNVEV (reference sequence). There are 13 residues in the CDR3. The CDR3 loop is CASSPSRVDEQYF. CDR3 coding DNA: TGTGCCAGCAGCCCTTCGAGGGTGGACGAGCAGTACTTC.